Listed here are 22 T cell receptor beta chains from one sample, sequenced in a study of T cell repertoires in cytomegalovirus infection. One entry per CDR3 protein, called by TCRdb with MiXCR from the reads. Of about 740,000 distinct CDR3 sequences in the sample, around 35% were seen once. No antigens are known for them. Sample: cultured PBMCs, taken from culture after CMV antigen stimulation. The source is a human donor in good health (CMV status not recorded). Some clones in this sample may be carry-over from other donors' samples.

This clonotype was seen only a few times. J is TRBJ1-4 and V is TRBV7-6; TRBD1 matches 7 bases. V lost 1 base, J lost 6 bases, and 5 bases stayed unmatched. CDR3 size: 15 residues. Germline assignment: CDR1 SGHVS and CDR2 FNYEAQ. The CDR3, as DNA: TGTGCCAGCAGCTTAGACGGACAGGTGTATGAAAAACTGTTTTTT. Translated: CASSLDGQVYEKLFF.

The count of this clonotype is one. The chain employs TRBV4-1 and TRBJ2-1; TRBD1 agrees at 7 bases. The ends lost 3 bases at V and 7 bases at J; junction bases unmatched: 12. The CDR3 consists of 16 residues. Germline CDR1 is MGHRA and CDR2 is YSYEKL. The CDR3 region has the DNA TGCGCCAGCAGCCACCCCCCGGACAGGACGGGGAATGAGCAGTTCTTC. It yields the protein CASSHPPDRTGNEQFF.

The V gene is TRBV12-3 or TRBV12-4, the J gene TRBJ2-7; 14 bases line up with TRBD2. Trimming at V came to 4 bases and at J to 6 bases, leaving 2 bases not matched to a gene. The CDR3 extends over 14 amino acids. CDR3 residues: CASSSTSGGGEQYF. In nucleotides, the CDR3 is TGTGCCAGCAGTTCGACTAGCGGGGGGGGCGAGCAGTACTTC.

This clonotype was detected only a few times. V gene TRBV6-1 combines with J gene TRBJ1-1, with TRBD1 matching 9 bases. Germline V CDR1 and CDR2: MNHNS, SASEGT. V shed 2 bases, J shed 8 bases, and the junction held 6 bases outside the gene matches. The CDR3 loop spans 14 amino acids. Here the CDR3 DNA reads TGTGCCAGCAGTGAACCCGGGACAGGGTTGGAAGCTTTCTTT. This encodes CASSEPGTGLEAFF.

The rearrangement uses TRBV4-1 and TRBJ1-1, with D maybe TRBD1 (6 bases). Germline values: CDR1 MGHRA, CDR2 YSYEKL. The CDR3 length is 16 residues. V lost 0 bases and J 7 bases, leaving 18 bases between the germline ends. The CDR3 sequence: CASSQEGTRAFVEAFF. For the CDR3, the DNA is TGCGCCAGCAGCCAAGAAGGGACAAGGGCTTTTGTTGAAGCTTTCTTT.

There are a few counts of this clonotype. The chain employs TRBV2 and TRBJ2-3, with 7 bases that match TRBD1. The V gene's germline CDR1 is SNHLY and CDR2 FYNNEI. The CDR3 spans 16 residues. V lost 2 bases to trimming and J lost 6 bases; unmatched junction nucleotides: 11. The CDR3 DNA follows: TGTGCCAGCAGTGAATGGTCAGGGGGTTTCACTGATACGCAGTATTTT. Translating gives CASSEWSGGFTDTQYF.

The table lists this clonotype with a few counts. V gene TRBV7-8 combines with J gene TRBJ2-1; 12 bases match TRBD2. J lost 8 bases, V lost 0 bases, and 5 bases had no gene match. The CDR3 loop spans 16 amino acids. Germline assignment: CDR1 SGHVS and CDR2 FQNEAQ. The CDR3 sequence is CASSLAILAGGDEQFF. CDR3 sequence (DNA): TGTGCCAGCAGCTTAGCGATACTAGCGGGGGGCGATGAGCAGTTCTTC.

V gene TRBV6-1 combines with J gene TRBJ2-1; possible D gene TRBD2, 6 bases. The CDR3 spans 15 residues. CDR1 is MNHNS, CDR2 SASEGT, per germline. Trimming cost V 8 bases and J 0 bases, with 14 bases left between them. The CDR3 DNA reads TGTGCCAGCTCTGAGTGGCGGGACTCCTACAATGAGCAGTTCTTC. This encodes CASSEWRDSYNEQFF.

This chain joins TRBV20-1 and TRBJ2-1; 7 bases are a match to TRBD2. Per germline, CDR1 DFQATT and CDR2 SNEGSKA (reference sequence). The CDR3 has 17 residues. The V segment lost 0 bases and the J segment 4 bases; nucleotides outside the gene matches: 12. The CDR3 loop is CSAREQFTGGNYNEQFF. The CDR3 DNA reads as TGCAGTGCTAGAGAGCAGTTCACGGGGGGTAATTACAATGAGCAGTTCTTC.

The CDR3 bases are TGTGCCAGCAGCCCCCCGGTTTCACAAGAGACCCAGTACTTC. It encodes CASSPPVSQETQYF. This sequence joins TRBV7-8 and TRBJ2-5; D is undetermined. Trimming removed 5 bases from V and 2 bases from J, with 12 bases in between. CDR3 length: 14 residues. Germline loops: CDR1 SGHVS, CDR2 FQNEAQ. Using reference TRBV7-8 and TRBJ2-5 for the parts outside the CDR3, the full variable domain is GAGVSQSPRYKVAKRGQDVALRCDPISGHVSLFWYQQALGQGPEFLTYFQNEAQLDKSGLPSDRFFAERPEGSVSTLKIQRTQQEDSAVYLCASSPPVSQETQYFGPGTRLLVL.

Ten or more counts support this clonotype. V usage is TRBV7-2 and J usage is TRBJ2-1; tentatively, D is TRBD1 (6 bases). The CDR3 runs 14 residues. The germline V and J ends were trimmed by 1 base and 6 bases, with 10 bases remaining between them. Germline CDR1 SGHTA, CDR2 FQGNSA. The CDR3 sequence is CASSLVQGLNEQFF. The CDR3, as DNA: TGTGCCAGCAGCTTAGTACAGGGTCTCAATGAGCAGTTCTTC. Full variable domain (missing parts from reference TRBV7-2 and TRBJ2-1): GAGVSQSPSNKVTEKGKDVELRCDPISGHTALYWYRQSLGQGLEFLIYFQGNSAPDKSGLPSDRFSAERTGGSVSTLTIQRTQQEDSAVYLCASSLVQGLNEQFFGPGTRLTVL.

The CDR3 loop reads CASSPDRAYSYEQYF. The CDR3 DNA follows: TGTGCCAGTAGTCCGGACAGGGCCTACTCCTACGAGCAGTACTTC. The V and J genes are TRBV19 and TRBJ2-7; 8 nucleotides match TRBD1. Trimming at V came to 5 bases and at J to 0 bases, leaving 6 bases not matched to a gene. This CDR3 spans 15 amino acids. Germline CDR1 LNHDA, CDR2 SQIVND (reference sequence).

At least ten counts were recorded for this clonotype. The V gene is TRBV7-2, the J gene TRBJ1-1; maybe TRBD1 (5 bases). The CDR3 totals 14 residues. CDR1 and CDR2 (germline): SGHTA, FQGNSA. Trimming left V 5 bases short and J 1 base short, with 11 bases between. DNA of the CDR3: TGTGCCAGCAGCGACCCTGGGGGGAACACTGAAGCTTTCTTT. It is translated as CASSDPGGNTEAFF.

This clonotype was detected a few times. The rearrangement joins TRBV20-1 to TRBJ2-1; D gene ambiguous. CDR3 length equals 13 residues. The V end lost 0 bases, the J end lost 4 bases, and 7 bases lay between the germline ends. The germline gives CDR1 DFQATT, CDR2 SNEGSKA (reference sequence). CDR3 coding DNA: TGCAGTGCTAGAGAAGACGGGTACAATGAGCAGTTCTTC. It translates to CSAREDGYNEQFF.

J is TRBJ2-3 and V is TRBV7-2; 10 nucleotides align to TRBD2. The CDR3 contains 17 residues. The V gene end was trimmed by 2 bases and the J gene end by 5 bases; junction bases not matched to a gene: 10. Germline values: CDR1 SGHTA, CDR2 FQGNSA. The CDR3 DNA follows: TGTGCCAGCAGCTTATTGGCTAGCGGGGGCTCCGGAGATACGCAGTATTTT. This sequence encodes CASSLLASGGSGDTQYF.

This clonotype appeared once. This sequence joins TRBV14 and TRBJ1-1; D not resolved. Germline CDR1 SGHDN, CDR2 FVKESK. The CDR3 is 17 residues long. V was clipped by 0 bases and J by 1 base, with 15 bases between them. The CDR3 DNA reads TGTGCCAGCAGCCAAGATTCGCCAGAGGGTGCGAACACTGAAGCTTTCTTT. Translated: CASSQDSPEGANTEAFF.

This chain links TRBV6-6 with TRBJ2-1, with D uncertain. The CDR3 has 14 amino acids. Per the germline V gene, CDR1 is MNHNY and CDR2 is SVGAGI (reference sequence). The germline V and J ends were trimmed by 5 bases and 5 bases, with 13 bases remaining between them. CDR3 region: CASSLKDGDNEQFF. The CDR3 bases are TGTGCCAGCAGTCTAAAGGACGGAGACAATGAGCAGTTCTTC.

This clonotype occurred a few times. The chain combines TRBV2 with TRBJ1-1, with D perhaps TRBD1 (6 bases). This CDR3 spans 14 amino acids. The V gene lost 7 bases and the J gene lost 3 bases, with 15 bases spanning the gap. Germline values: CDR1 SNHLY, CDR2 FYNNEI. The DNA of the CDR3 is TGTGCCAGCACCAGGGACAAAGGGTACACTGAAGCTTTCTTT. Translating it yields CASTRDKGYTEAFF.

The chain is built from TRBV18 and TRBJ1-1, with 8 bases lining up with TRBD1. The CDR3 is 15 residues long. The V gene's germline CDR1 is KGHSH and CDR2 LQKENI. The junction had 10 bases not matched to a gene; V was cut back by 4 bases and J by 6 bases. CDR3 sequence (DNA): TGTGCCAGCTCACGCGATCCAGGGGGCGACTCTGAAGCTTTCTTT. It translates to CASSRDPGGDSEAFF.

The chain employs TRBV7-6 and TRBJ2-1; 7 nucleotides agree with TRBD2. The ends lost 1 base at V and 1 base at J; junction bases unmatched: 10. Germline lookup yields CDR1 SGHVS and CDR2 FNYEAQ. This CDR3 spans 18 amino acids. The CDR3 loop reads CASSLDFQAGKSYNEQFF. The CDR3 coding sequence is TGTGCCAGCAGCTTAGACTTCCAAGCGGGGAAGTCCTACAATGAGCAGTTCTTC.

The chain couples TRBV29-1 to TRBJ2-1; 9 bases match TRBD2. The CDR3 runs 16 residues. V was pared by 5 bases and J by 5 bases, with 13 bases of the junction left unmatched. The germline V gene has CDR1 SQVTM and CDR2 ANQGSEA. The CDR3 nucleotides are TGCAGCGTTAACATCGTCGGCGGGAGGGCCGACAATGAGCAGTTCTTC. The encoded protein is CSVNIVGGRADNEQFF.

A few counts support this clonotype. The CDR3 region is CASSFRGVHQPQHF. DNA for the CDR3: TGTGCCAGCAGTTTTCGGGGCGTCCATCAGCCCCAGCATTTT. The V gene is TRBV28, the J gene TRBJ1-5, with D tentatively TRBD1 (5 bases). The CDR3 length is 14 residues. The germline V gene encodes CDR1 MDHEN and CDR2 SYDVKM. Trimming pared 3 bases from V and 5 bases from J, leaving 11 bases between.